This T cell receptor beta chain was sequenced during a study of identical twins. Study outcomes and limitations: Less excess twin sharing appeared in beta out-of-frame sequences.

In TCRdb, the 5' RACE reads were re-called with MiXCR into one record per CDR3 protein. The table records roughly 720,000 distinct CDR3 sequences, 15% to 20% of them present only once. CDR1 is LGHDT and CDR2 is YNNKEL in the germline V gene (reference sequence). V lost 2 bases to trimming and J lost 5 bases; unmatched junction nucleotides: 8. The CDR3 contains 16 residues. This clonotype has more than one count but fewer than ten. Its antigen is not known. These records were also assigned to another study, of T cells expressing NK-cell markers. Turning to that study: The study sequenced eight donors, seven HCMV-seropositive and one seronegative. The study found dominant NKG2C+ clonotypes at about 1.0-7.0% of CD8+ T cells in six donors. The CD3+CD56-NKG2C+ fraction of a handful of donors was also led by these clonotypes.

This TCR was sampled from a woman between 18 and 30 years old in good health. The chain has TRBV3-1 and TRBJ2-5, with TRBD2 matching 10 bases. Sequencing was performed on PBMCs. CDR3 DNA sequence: TGTGCCAGCAGCCAAACCCCTAGCGGGAGAGTGGAGACCCAGTACTTC. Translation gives CASSQTPSGRVETQYF.